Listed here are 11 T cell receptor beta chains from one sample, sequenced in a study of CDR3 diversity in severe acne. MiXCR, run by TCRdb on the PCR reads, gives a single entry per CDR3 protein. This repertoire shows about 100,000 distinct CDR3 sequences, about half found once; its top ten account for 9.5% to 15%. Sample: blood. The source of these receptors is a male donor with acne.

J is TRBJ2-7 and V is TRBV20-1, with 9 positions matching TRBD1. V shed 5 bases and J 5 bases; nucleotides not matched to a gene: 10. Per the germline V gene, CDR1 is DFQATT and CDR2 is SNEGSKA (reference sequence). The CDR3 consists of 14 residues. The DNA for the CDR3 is TGCAGTGCTCGAAACACAGGGGGCGCAGACGAGCAGTACTTC. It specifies CSARNTGGADEQYF.

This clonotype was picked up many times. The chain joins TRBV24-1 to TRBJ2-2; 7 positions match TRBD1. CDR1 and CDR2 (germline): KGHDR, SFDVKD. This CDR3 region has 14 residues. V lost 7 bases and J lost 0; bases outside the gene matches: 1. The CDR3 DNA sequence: TGTGCCACCAGCGGACAGGCGAACACCGGGGAGCTGTTTTTT. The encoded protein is CATSGQANTGELFF.

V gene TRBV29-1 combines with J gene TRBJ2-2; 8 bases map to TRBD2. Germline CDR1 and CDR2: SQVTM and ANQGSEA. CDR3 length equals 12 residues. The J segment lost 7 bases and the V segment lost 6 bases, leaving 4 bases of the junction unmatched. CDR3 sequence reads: CSVAGTSGELFF. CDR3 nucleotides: TGCAGCGTAGCCGGGACTAGCGGGGAGCTGTTTTTT.

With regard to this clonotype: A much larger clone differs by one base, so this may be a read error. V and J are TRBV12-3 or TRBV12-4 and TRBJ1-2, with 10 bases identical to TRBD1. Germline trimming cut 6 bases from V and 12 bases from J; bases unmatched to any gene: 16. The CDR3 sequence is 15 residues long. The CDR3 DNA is TGTGCCAGCAGCATAGAAACCGGGACAGGGGACGGCCACACCTTC. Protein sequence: CASSIETGTGDGHTF.

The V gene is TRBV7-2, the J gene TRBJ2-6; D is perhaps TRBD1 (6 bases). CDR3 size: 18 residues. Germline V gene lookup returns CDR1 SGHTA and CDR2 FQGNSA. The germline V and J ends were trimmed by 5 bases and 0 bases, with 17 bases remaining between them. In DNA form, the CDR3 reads TGTGCCAGCAGCCCTACAGGACAGCTGAGCTCTGGGGCCAACGTCCTGACTTTC. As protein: CASSPTGQLSSGANVLTF.

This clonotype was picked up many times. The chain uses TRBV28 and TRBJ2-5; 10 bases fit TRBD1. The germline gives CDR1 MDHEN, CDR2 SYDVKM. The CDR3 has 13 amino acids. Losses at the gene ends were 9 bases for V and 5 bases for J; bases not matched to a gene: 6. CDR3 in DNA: TGTGCCAGTATGGACAGGGGGTTGGAGACCCAGTACTTC. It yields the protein CASMDRGLETQYF.

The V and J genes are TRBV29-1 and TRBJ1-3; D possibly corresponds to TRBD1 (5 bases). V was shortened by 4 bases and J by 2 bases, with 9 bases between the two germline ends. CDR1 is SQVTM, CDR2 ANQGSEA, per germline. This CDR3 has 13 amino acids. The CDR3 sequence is CSVAAGPGNTIYF. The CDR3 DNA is TGCAGCGTTGCGGCAGGGCCTGGAAACACCATATATTTT.

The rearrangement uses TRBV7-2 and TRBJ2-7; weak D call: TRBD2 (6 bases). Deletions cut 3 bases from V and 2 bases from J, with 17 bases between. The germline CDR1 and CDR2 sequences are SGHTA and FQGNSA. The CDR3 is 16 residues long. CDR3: CASSLAGGSGAYEQYF. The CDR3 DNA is TGTGCCAGCAGCTTGGCCGGGGGTTCTGGTGCCTACGAGCAGTACTTC.

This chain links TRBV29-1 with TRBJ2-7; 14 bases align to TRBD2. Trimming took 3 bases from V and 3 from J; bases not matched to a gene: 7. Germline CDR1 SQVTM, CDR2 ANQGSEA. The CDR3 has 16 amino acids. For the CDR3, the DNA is TGCAGCGTTGACGCTCCCGGGACTAGCGGGAGCTACGAGCAGTACTTC. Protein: CSVDAPGTSGSYEQYF.

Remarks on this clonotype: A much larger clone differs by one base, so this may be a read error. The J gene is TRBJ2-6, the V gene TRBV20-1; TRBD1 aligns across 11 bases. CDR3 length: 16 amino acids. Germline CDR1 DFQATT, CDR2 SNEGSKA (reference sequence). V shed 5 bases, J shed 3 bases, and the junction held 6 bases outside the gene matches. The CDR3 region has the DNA TGCAGTGCTGGGGACAGGGGGTCGTGTGGGGCCAACGTCCTGACTTTC. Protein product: CSAGDRGSCGANVLTF.

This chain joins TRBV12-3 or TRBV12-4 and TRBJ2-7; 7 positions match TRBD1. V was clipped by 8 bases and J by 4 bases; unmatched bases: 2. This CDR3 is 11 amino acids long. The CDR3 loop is CASRRGYEQYF. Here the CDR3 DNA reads TGTGCCAGCCGCAGGGGGTACGAGCAGTACTTC.